This T cell receptor beta chain was found in a study of T-cell reconstitution after alpha-beta-depleted transplantation in children. The study's findings and limits: Surviving thymic progenitors and recipient T cells were the source of high TCRbeta diversity at day 60 in some patients. Once a year had passed after transplant, T-cell counts and diversity came mostly from newly produced T cells. Approximately two months post-transplant, alpha-beta T cells reportedly originated from several hundred expanded graft clones.

This clonotype was recorded many times. What it binds is not known. Unique molecular identifiers were used to barcode this TCRbeta library. In TCRdb, the PCR reads were re-called with MiXCR into one record per CDR3 protein. The sample yields tens of thousands of distinct CDR3 sequences, 6.4% seen once. From germline, CDR1 is SQVTM and CDR2 ANQGSEA. The ends lost 7 bases at V and 5 bases at J; junction bases unmatched: 7. CDR3 length: 13 residues. The sequencing here drew on peripheral blood, taken 60 days after TCRalphabeta/CD19-depleted stem cell transplant. This chain uses TRBV29-1 with TRBJ2-7; TRBD2 matches 11 bases. The sequence came from a child younger than two who had a stem cell transplant for acute myeloid leukemia, so the T cells may come from the graft donor. CDR3 in amino acids: CSELAGVFNEQYF. The CDR3 DNA is TGCAGCGAACTAGCGGGAGTATTCAACGAGCAGTACTTC.